This record covers a single TCR beta chain. The sample comes from a study of blood T cell repertoires in COVID-19. Study-wide background: In each case, the material was cDNA or gDNA derived from T cells, B-cell-depleted T cells, or PBMCs.

Per the original methods: Amplification of reference gene primers was used by the study to estimate nucleated cell counts. Here immunoSEQ multiplex PCR was the method, and the copy in TCRdb shows in-frame clones only, minus some. That table supplies the V and J calls and clone size; D and trimming were determined from the DNA. In the table there are 150,000 to 200,000 clones, roughly 87% of which are singletons. The germline V gene encodes CDR1 GTSNPN and CDR2 SVGIG (reference sequence). The V segment lost 4 bases and the J segment 7 bases; nucleotides outside the gene matches: 9. The CDR3 totals 13 residues.

Sequenced material: PBMCs or T cells enriched from blood (not recorded which). The chain employs TRBV30 and TRBJ1-2; 7 nucleotides line up with TRBD1. This clonotype was obtained from a man in his fifties or sixties who had recovered from COVID-19. The CDR3 loop reads CAWTLGGGVGYTF. CDR3 in DNA: TGTGCCTGGACCCTTGGAGGGGGCGTTGGCTACACCTTC. The full variable domain, in which reference TRBV30 and TRBJ1-2 provide the parts outside the CDR3, is SQTIHQWPATLVQPVGSPLSLECTVEGTSNPNLYWYRQAAGRGLQLLFYSVGIGQISSEVPQNLSASRPQDRQFILSSKKLLLSDSGFYLCAWTLGGGVGYTFGSGTRLTVV.